A single sample gave rise to the 6 T cell receptor beta chains below, sequenced in a study of response to subunit inactivated influenza vaccine. TCRdb re-called the RT-PCR reads through MiXCR, storing one row per CDR3 protein. The data contain some 640,000 distinct CDR3 sequences, 14% of them singletons. This sample comprised PBMCs from blood, obtained 14 days before vaccination. The receptors originated from a man aged 50 to 59 who received an inactivated influenza vaccine.

The chain links TRBV28 to TRBJ2-4; D is possibly TRBD1 or TRBD2 (5 bases each). The CDR3 extends over 17 amino acids. Trimming removed 3 bases from V and 3 bases from J, with 18 bases in between. Germline-derived CDR1 and CDR2 are MDHEN and SYDVKM. Written as DNA, the CDR3 is TGTGCCAGCAGTTTCTCCGGGACCACCTCGGTCAAAAACATTCAGTACTTC. Its protein product is CASSFSGTTSVKNIQYF.

With respect to this clonotype: One base away lies a much larger clone, so this may be a sequencing read error. The chain combines TRBV20-1 with TRBJ2-1, with 10 bases that match TRBD2. This CDR3 spans 16 amino acids. In germline, CDR1 is DFQATT, CDR2 SNEGSKA (reference sequence). In nucleotides, the CDR3 is TGCTGTGCTAGCCCACTAGCGGGGCTTTTCTACAATGAGCAGTTCTTC. Translated, it gives CCASPLAGLFYNEQFF.

This clonotype has a handful of counts. The V and J genes are TRBV27 and TRBJ2-2, with D unclear. Between the trimmed V and J ends, which lost 1 base and 0 bases, there was a span of 9 bases. This CDR3 has 16 residues. Per the germline V gene, CDR1 is MNHEY and CDR2 is SMNVEV (reference sequence). This CDR3 reads CASSLWAGANTGELFF. The CDR3 nucleotides are TGTGCCAGCAGTTTATGGGCAGGCGCGAACACCGGGGAGCTGTTTTTT.

This clonotype was seen a few times. This chain joins TRBV6-1 and TRBJ1-5; a possible D gene is TRBD1 (5 bases). Germline V gene sequence: CDR1 MNHNS, CDR2 SASEGT. Trimming left V 7 bases short and J 4 bases short, with 11 bases between. The CDR3 runs 13 residues. This CDR3 is CASTTRENQPQHF. Written as DNA, the CDR3 is TGTGCCAGCACTACCAGGGAGAATCAGCCCCAGCATTTT.

The chain combines TRBV4-3 with TRBJ2-1; 11 bases line up with TRBD1. CDR3 length: 16 residues. Trimming took 0 bases from V and 7 from J; bases not matched to a gene: 5. CDR1 and CDR2 (germline): LGHNA, YSLEER. Here the CDR3 reads CASSQDGTGGRNEQFF. The CDR3 DNA reads TGCGCCAGCAGCCAAGATGGGACAGGGGGTAGAAATGAGCAGTTCTTC.

The V call is TRBV19, the J call TRBJ2-2; unclear D gene. This CDR3 region has 14 residues. The germline V gene encodes CDR1 LNHDA and CDR2 SQIVND (reference sequence). The V gene lost 7 bases and the J gene lost 1 base, with 10 bases spanning the gap. The DNA of the CDR3 is TGTGCCAGTAAGTTACAGATGAACACCGGGGAGCTGTTTTTT. Protein product: CASKLQMNTGELFF.